A single sample gave rise to the 3 T cell receptor beta chains below, sequenced in a study of radiation and T cells in renal cell carcinoma. Profiled with immunoSEQ multiplex PCR; TCRdb holds only in-frame clones, not every one. The sample contains about 90,000 clones, about 82% of which appear only once. Indicated time point: blood 4 weeks post-SBRT, at nephrectomy. Treatment in this sample: 15 Gy SBRT to primary tumor, nephrectomy 4 weeks later. The sample consisted of blood, taken from a patient whose treatment included radiotherapy and nephrectomy. These TCRs come from a man over 45 with renal cell carcinoma.

The rearrangement links TRBV19 to TRBJ2-7, with unresolved D. Trimming removed 5 bases at V and 5 bases at J, with 13 bases between. Germline-derived CDR1 and CDR2 are LNHDA and SQIVND (reference sequence). CDR3 length equals 13 residues. The CDR3 DNA follows: TGTGCCAGTAGTTTTAGGGTGGCCGACGAGCAGTACTTC. Translated: CASSFRVADEQYF.

The rearrangement links TRBV11-2 to TRBJ2-3; D is unresolved. Germline assignment: CDR1 SGHAT and CDR2 FQNNGV. This CDR3 is 15 amino acids long. Trimming pared 0 bases from V and 2 bases from J, leaving 9 bases between. The CDR3: CASSLDYHTTDTQYF. The CDR3 bases are TGTGCCAGCAGCTTAGATTATCATACCACAGATACGCAGTATTTT.

The V call is TRBV19, the J call TRBJ2-1; TRBD2 aligns across 16 bases. Germline CDR1 and CDR2: LNHDA and SQIVND (reference sequence). J gave up 0 bases and V 6 bases, and 11 bases lay outside the gene matches. This CDR3 is 20 amino acids long. The CDR3 sequence is CASSQMGLAGGGSSYNEQFF. The CDR3, as DNA: TGTGCCAGTAGCCAAATGGGACTAGCGGGAGGGGGGAGCTCCTACAATGAGCAGTTCTTC.